This record concerns one TCR beta chain sequence. The sample originates from a study of blood T cell repertoires in COVID-19. The wider study: COVID-19 samples, acute and convalescent, were from the United States, Italy and Spain. Nucleic acid was either cDNA or gDNA, and it came from T cells, B-cell-depleted T cells, or PBMCs.

Grouping used clinical history reported by participants in a survey and questionnaire. The V and J ends lost 5 bases and 4 bases, in that order; junction bases with no gene match: 7. The length of the CDR3 is 15 residues. Germline lookup yields CDR1 LNHDA and CDR2 SQIVND (reference sequence). Sequencing used immunoSEQ multiplex PCR; TCRdb keeps in-frame clones, though not all of them. The sample shows approximately 260,000 clones, approximately 86% of them seen only once. The receptor was isolated from a woman in her thirties or forties with acute COVID-19. The source material was PBMCs or T cells enriched from blood (not recorded which). V and J are TRBV19 and TRBJ2-5; 10 nucleotides line up with TRBD2. This chain's CDR3 is CASSPSGRARETQYF. The CDR3 DNA is TGTGCCAGTAGTCCGAGCGGGAGGGCCCGAGAGACCCAGTACTTC.